This is a list of T cell receptor beta chains from one sample in a study of preoperative IRX-2 immunotherapy in early breast cancer. Some clones are missing from TCRdb's copy, which holds only in-frame ones; the method was immunoSEQ multiplex PCR. The repertoire holds about 98,000 clones, with around 86% as singletons. The specimen comprised tumor tissue, sampled after IRX-2 immunotherapy. The receptors derive from a human donor with breast cancer. Both conserved end residues are part of each CDR3. The D gene is left open where the match is weak. Not all rows give a size; the values are once, few, many and, for expanded clones, a class.

J	D	size	V	CDR3	DNA
TRBJ1-4	-	-	TRBV28	CASKQGLGNEKLFF	TGTGCCAGCAAACAGGGCTTGGGTAATGAAAAACTGTTTTTT
TRBJ2-7	-	-	TRBV15	CATSRDWGASSYEQYF	TGTGCCACCAGCAGAGATTGGGGGGCGAGCTCCTACGAGCAGTACTTC
TRBJ1-4	TRBD1	-	TRBV19	CASINRGRNEKLFF	TGTGCCAGTATTAACAGGGGGCGTAATGAAAAACTGTTTTTT
TRBJ1-3	-	once	TRBV28	CASSGGFFGNTIYF	TGTGCCAGCAGTGGGGGTTTCTTTGGAAACACCATATATTTT
TRBJ2-5	-	many	TRBV10-1	CASSPGTKETQYF	TGCGCCAGCAGCCCCGGGACCAAAGAGACCCAGTACTTC
TRBJ1-3	-	-	TRBV11-3	CASGERVGAGNTIYF	TGTGCCAGCGGAGAAAGAGTGGGGGCTGGAAACACCATATATTTT
TRBJ2-7	TRBD1	-	TRBV18	CASSPRQGRYEQYF	TGTGCCAGCTCACCCCGACAGGGCAGGTACGAGCAGTACTTC
TRBJ1-3	TRBD1	-	TRBV9	CASSARQGSGNTIYF	TGTGCCAGCAGTGCCCGACAGGGATCTGGAAACACCATATATTTT
TRBJ1-2	TRBD1	-	TRBV9	CASSPQGALNYGYTF	TGTGCCAGCAGCCCACAGGGGGCCCTTAACTATGGCTACACCTTC
TRBJ1-5	TRBD1	few	TRBV19	CASSKGTGAGNQPQHF	TGTGCCAGTAGTAAGGGGACAGGAGCCGGCAATCAGCCCCAGCATTTT
TRBJ2-7	-	-	TRBV22-1	CASSSQRDEQYF	TGTGCCAGCAGCTCTCAGCGAGACGAGCAGTACTTC
TRBJ2-1	-	-	TRBV19	CASSQAKSSYNEQFF	TGTGCCAGTAGCCAGGCTAAGAGCTCCTACAATGAGCAGTTCTTC
TRBJ2-3	-	-	TRBV7-7	CASSLGDGGTDTQYF	TGTGCCAGCAGCTTGGGGGATGGTGGCACAGATACGCAGTATTTT
TRBJ2-1	TRBD2	-	TRBV6-7	CASSYSGAGLSEQFF	TGTGCCAGCAGTTACTCGGGAGCGGGGTTATCGGAGCAGTTCTTC
TRBJ1-2	-	-	TRBV19	CASSMSLTNYGYTF	TGTGCCAGTAGTATGTCGTTAACTAACTATGGCTACACCTTC
TRBJ1-6	-	-	TRBV30	CACKTGSYNSPLHF	TGTGCCTGTAAGACAGGCTCCTATAATTCACCCCTCCACTTT
TRBJ2-1	TRBD1	-	TRBV18	CASSPQGDTVWNEQFF	TGTGCCAGCTCCCCTCAGGGGGACACCGTCTGGAATGAGCAGTTCTTC
TRBJ1-5	-	-	TRBV30	CACTTGSHGGNQPQHF	TGTGCCTGCACAACCGGGTCCCACGGGGGAAATCAGCCCCAGCATTTT
TRBJ1-2	TRBD1	-	TRBV28	CASSRQGAHGYTF	TGTGCCAGCAGTCGACAGGGGGCACATGGCTACACCTTC
TRBJ2-2	TRBD2	-	TRBV5-1	CASSLGLAGGSRKNTGELFF	TGCGCCAGCAGCTTAGGACTAGCGGGAGGTTCTAGGAAGAACACCGGGGAGCTGTTTTTT
TRBJ2-3	-	-	TRBV5-1	CASSLLGGRADTQYF	TGCGCCAGCAGCTTGCTGGGGGGCAGGGCAGATACGCAGTATTTT
TRBJ2-3	TRBD2	-	TRBV15	CATSRRRAGEPDTQYF	TGTGCCACCAGCAGACGGAGGGCGGGGGAACCAGATACGCAGTATTTT
TRBJ1-4	TRBD1	-	TRBV11-3	CASSSLNCDRVSREKLFF	TGTGCCAGCAGCTCCCTCAACTGTGACAGGGTCTCTCGTGAAAAACTGTTTTTT
TRBJ1-5	-	-	TRBV30	CACDITGIQPQHF	TGTGCCTGCGACATAACAGGGATCCAGCCCCAGCATTTT
TRBJ1-3	-	-	TRBV6-8	CASSISGPSFSGNTIYF	TGTGCCAGCAGTATTTCAGGACCGTCCTTTTCTGGAAACACCATATATTTT
TRBJ1-1	TRBD1	-	TRBV30	CAWGMDRSTEAFF	TGTGCCTGGGGGATGGACAGGTCCACTGAAGCTTTCTTT
TRBJ2-5	-	few	TRBV10-3	CAISESQETQYF	TGTGCCATCAGTGAGTCTCAAGAGACCCAGTACTTC
TRBJ2-5	TRBD1	-	TRBV7-6	CASSTWVFHRGVVETQYF	TGTGCCAGCAGCACGTGGGTTTTTCACAGGGGGGTAGTGGAGACCCAGTACTTC
TRBJ1-1	TRBD1	-	TRBV6-8	CASSYVDRDNTEAFF	TGTGCCAGCAGTTACGTGGACAGGGATAACACTGAAGCTTTCTTT
TRBJ1-4	TRBD1	-	TRBV6-8	CAISGQTGDGEKLFF	TGTGCCATCAGTGGCCAAACAGGGGATGGGGAAAAACTGTTTTTT
TRBJ1-1	TRBD1	-	TRBV19	CASRRQGANTEAFF	TGTGCCAGTAGGAGACAGGGGGCGAACACTGAAGCTTTCTTT
TRBJ2-2	-	-	TRBV22-1	CASSSFALGETGELFF	TGTGCCAGCAGTTCCTTCGCCCTCGGAGAGACCGGGGAGCTGTTTTTT
TRBJ1-1	-	-	TRBV6-8	CAIRTEIIGNTEAFF	TGTGCCATCCGGACCGAAATAATTGGGAACACTGAAGCTTTCTTT
TRBJ2-3	-	-	TRBV6-4	CASSYLGPSTDTQYF	TGTGCCAGCAGTTACTTGGGACCCTCCACAGATACGCAGTATTTT
TRBJ1-4	TRBD1	-	TRBV5-1	CASSPRQGTTNEKLFF	TGCGCCAGCAGCCCTAGACAGGGGACTACTAATGAAAAACTGTTTTTT
TRBJ1-1	-	-	TRBV11-3	CASSLNPVMNTEAFF	TGTGCCAGCAGCTTAAATCCGGTTATGAACACTGAAGCTTTCTTT
TRBJ2-7	TRBD1	-	TRBV6-8	CASSYSWTGAYEQYF	TGTGCCAGCAGTTACTCTTGGACAGGGGCATACGAGCAGTACTTC
TRBJ2-1	TRBD1	-	TRBV5-1	CASSWTGYVWYEQFF	TGCGCCAGCAGCTGGACAGGGTATGTTTGGTATGAGCAGTTCTTC
TRBJ2-2	TRBD1	-	TRBV6-8	CAISPDRVNTGELFF	TGTGCCATCAGTCCTGACAGGGTGAACACCGGGGAGCTGTTTTTT
TRBJ1-5	-	once	TRBV28	CASSRSSVFQHF	TGTGCCAGCAGTAGATCTTCGGTATTCCAGCATTTT
TRBJ2-6	-	-	TRBV30	CAWSPDGRGSGANVLTF	TGTGCCTGGAGTCCCGATGGAAGAGGATCTGGGGCCAACGTCCTGACTTTC
TRBJ2-4	-	-	TRBV15	CATSIGDTQNIQYF	TGTGCCACCAGCATTGGGGACACTCAAAACATTCAGTACTTC
TRBJ2-5	-	once	TRBV6-8	CASRIDNMGETQYF	TGTGCCAGCAGGATCGACAACATGGGAGAGACCCAGTACTTC
TRBJ1-5	TRBD1	-	TRBV19	CASSPDRVDNQPQHF	TGTGCCAGTAGTCCGGACAGGGTTGACAATCAGCCCCAGCATTTT
TRBJ2-6	-	-	TRBV30	CAWSWAGSGANVLTF	TGTGCCTGGAGCTGGGCGGGCTCTGGGGCCAACGTCCTGACTTTC
TRBJ2-7	TRBD2	once	TRBV10-2	CASSGLAGSYEQYF	TGCGCCAGTAGCGGACTAGCGGGATCCTACGAGCAGTACTTC
TRBJ1-6	-	-	TRBV18	CASSPRGVPERPGDSPLHF	TGTGCCAGCTCACCCCGAGGAGTCCCCGAACGCCCCGGGGATTCACCCCTCCACTTT
TRBJ2-3	-	-	TRBV6-8	CASSPPRTASTDTQYF	TGTGCCAGCAGCCCGCCGAGGACGGCTAGCACAGATACGCAGTATTTT